This passage covers 25 T cell receptor beta chains from one sample sequenced in a study of blood T cell repertoires in COVID-19. TCRdb's copy holds only in-frame clones and misses some; the assay was immunoSEQ multiplex PCR. The sample includes under 350,000 clones, 70% to 90% of them seen just once. Sequencing was performed on PBMCs or T cells enriched from blood (not recorded which). The receptor source for this set is a woman between 40 and 55 years old with acute COVID-19.

The chain carries TRBV2 and TRBJ1-2, with TRBD1 identical over 7 bases. V dropped 6 bases and J dropped 14; count of bases not matched to a gene: 21. The CDR3 length is 15 residues. Germline values: CDR1 SNHLY, CDR2 FYNNEI. The CDR3, as DNA: TGTGCCAGCAGGGGACAGTTTATGTCCCCCGGTGATCTGACCTTC. It specifies CASRGQFMSPGDLTF.

The chain links TRBV10-3 to TRBJ1-5; unclear D gene. Germline assignment: CDR1 ENHRY and CDR2 SYGVKD. Trimming cost V 0 bases and J 7 bases, with 13 bases left between them. This CDR3 is 15 amino acids long. Here the CDR3 DNA reads TGTGCCATCAGTGAGTCGAATTTTCGCGGACAGCCCCAGCATTTT. Protein sequence: CAISESNFRGQPQHF.

The chain is built from TRBV4-3 and TRBJ2-1, with 11 bases matching TRBD1. V lost 0 bases and J lost 4; bases outside the gene matches: 5. Germline V gene data show CDR1 as LGHNA and CDR2 as YSLEER. The CDR3 totals 17 residues. The CDR3 nucleotides read TGCGCCAGCAGCCAAGACAGGACAGGGGGCGCATACAATGAGCAGTTCTTC. It specifies CASSQDRTGGAYNEQFF.

This clone appeared a single time. The rearrangement links TRBV6-2 or TRBV6-3 to TRBJ1-1; TRBD1 matches at 7 bases. Per the germline V gene, CDR1 is MNHEY and CDR2 is SVGEGT. J lost 5 bases, V lost 5 bases, and 11 bases had no gene match. There are 15 residues in the CDR3. The CDR3 DNA reads TGTGCCAGCAGTCATCCAAGGACAGGACGGACTGAAGCTTTCTTT. It yields the protein CASSHPRTGRTEAFF.

This clone appeared once. The chain couples TRBV12-5 to TRBJ1-2; D perhaps matches TRBD1 (6 bases). V was shortened by 3 bases and J by 4 bases, with 27 bases between the two germline ends. CDR1 LGHNT and CDR2 FRNRAP come from the germline V gene. This CDR3 region has 19 residues. This chain's CDR3 is CASGFYPIPRGALSYGYTF. The CDR3, as DNA: TGTGCTAGTGGTTTCTATCCAATACCCAGGGGCGCGCTTTCCTATGGCTACACCTTC.

The rearrangement links TRBV19 to TRBJ1-5, with TRBD1 identical over 12 bases. J gave up 6 bases and V 5 bases, and 5 bases lay outside the gene matches. The germline V gene has CDR1 LNHDA and CDR2 SQIVND (reference sequence). The CDR3 has 15 amino acids. The CDR3 protein is CASSPGTGGGQPQHF. CDR3 sequence (DNA): TGTGCCAGTAGTCCAGGGACAGGGGGCGGTCAGCCCCAGCATTTT.

The chain uses TRBV3-1 (or the pseudogene TRBV3-2) and TRBJ1-1, with a tentative D call TRBD1 (5 bases). Germline assignment: CDR1 LGHDT and CDR2 YNNKEL (reference sequence). Deletions cut 1 base from V and 6 bases from J, with 21 bases between. CDR3 size: 17 residues. The CDR3 DNA sequence: TGTGCCAGCAGCCAAGTGGGGACTACGGGGGACGGTCCTGAAGCTTTCTTT. It specifies CASSQVGTTGDGPEAFF.

CDR3 coding DNA: TGTGCCAGCAGAGCCGCGGGGAGTTCCCCGGAGACCCAGTACTTC. Translation gives CASRAAGSSPETQYF. V and J are TRBV27 and TRBJ2-5; D is possibly TRBD2 (6 bases). V was pared by 6 bases and J by 5 bases, with 19 bases between. The CDR3 totals 15 residues. Germline-derived CDR1 and CDR2 are MNHEY and SMNVEV (reference sequence).

V usage is TRBV19 and J usage is TRBJ2-4, with 7 bases lining up with TRBD2. The V and J ends lost 6 bases and 0 bases, in that order; junction bases with no gene match: 11. This CDR3 has 17 residues. Germline CDR1 reads LNHDA; CDR2 reads SQIVND (reference sequence). In DNA, the CDR3 is TGTGCCAGTAGCCTCGGGGGGAAAGGGACAGCCAAAAACATTCAGTACTTC. Its protein product is CASSLGGKGTAKNIQYF. The full variable domain, its missing parts supplied by reference TRBV19 and TRBJ2-4, is DGGITQSPKYLFRKEGQNVTLSCEQNLNHDAMYWYRQDPGQGLRLIYYSQIVNDFQKGDIAEGYSVSREKKESFPLTVTSAQKNPTAFYLCASSLGGKGTAKNIQYFGAGTRLSVL.

In this sample, this clone turned up once. The junction shows a germline mismatch at one end, possibly a read error. The chain uses TRBV5-5 and TRBJ2-2; 10 nucleotides line up with TRBD2. CDR1 and CDR2 from the germline V gene are SGHKS and YYEKEE (reference sequence). The CDR3 has 18 amino acids. The CDR3 here is CASSLGFPSGSNSGELFF. CDR3 coding DNA: TGTGCCAGCAGCTTGGGTTTCCCTAGCGGGAGTAACAGCGGGGAGCTGTTTTTT. The full variable domain, its missing parts supplied by reference TRBV5-5 and TRBJ2-2, is DAGVTQSPTHLIKTRGQQVTLRCSPISGHKSVSWYQQVLGQGPQFIFQYYEKEERGRGNFPDRFSARQFPNYSSELNVNALLLGDSALYLCASSLGFPSGSNSGELFFGEGSRLTVL.

The gene calls are TRBV21-1 and TRBJ2-7; the table's D call, TRBD2, has no DNA check behind it. TRBV21-1 is an annotated pseudogene. The CDR3 length is 21 residues. CDR3 coding DNA: TGTGCCAGCAGATGGGACAGGGGACTAGCGGGAGAGACAACGGTCTCCTACGAGCAGTACTTC. Residues: CASRWDRGLAGETTVSYEQYF.

This sequence joins TRBV19 and TRBJ2-4; TRBD1 agrees at 8 bases. The CDR3 contains 16 residues. The germline gives CDR1 LNHDA, CDR2 SQIVND (reference sequence). With V trimmed by 6 bases and J by 0 bases, 7 bases remained unmatched. The CDR3, as DNA: TGTGCCAGTAGCAGAACAGGGGGGCTAGCCAAAAACATTCAGTACTTC. Translated, it gives CASSRTGGLAKNIQYF. The variable domain in full, completed from reference TRBV19 and TRBJ2-4, reads DGGITQSPKYLFRKEGQNVTLSCEQNLNHDAMYWYRQDPGQGLRLIYYSQIVNDFQKGDIAEGYSVSREKKESFPLTVTSAQKNPTAFYLCASSRTGGLAKNIQYFGAGTRLSVL.

This clone has only a few counts. V gene TRBV6-2 or TRBV6-3 combines with J gene TRBJ2-7, with TRBD2 identical over 7 bases. The CDR3 is made up of 18 amino acids. Trimming took 0 bases from V and 3 from J; bases not matched to a gene: 14. CDR1 is MNHEY, CDR2 SVGEGT, per germline. CDR3 protein: CASSYSWDYRNRFYEQYF. In DNA, the CDR3 is TGTGCCAGCAGTTACTCCTGGGACTACCGCAATCGGTTCTACGAGCAGTACTTC.

The genes are TRBV7-9 and TRBJ2-1; TRBD2 aligns across 7 bases. Per the germline V gene, CDR1 is SEHNR and CDR2 is FQNEAQ (reference sequence). V dropped 5 bases and J dropped 8; count of bases not matched to a gene: 9. The CDR3 has 14 amino acids. This CDR3 reads CASSTTSPSHEQFF. CDR3 DNA: TGTGCCAGCAGCACGACTAGCCCATCCCATGAGCAGTTCTTC. The whole variable domain, remainder taken from reference TRBV7-9 and TRBJ2-1, is DTGVSQNPRHKITKRGQNVTFRCDPISEHNRLYWYRQTLGQGPEFLTYFQNEAQLEKSRLLSDRFSAERPKGSFSTLEIQRTEQGDSAMYLCASSTTSPSHEQFFGPGTRLTVL.

The genes are TRBV18 and TRBJ2-2; D might be TRBD2 (6 bases). The V and J ends lost 4 bases and 4 bases respectively, with 16 bases between them. The CDR3 is made up of 16 amino acids. Germline CDR1 and CDR2: KGHSH and LQKENI. The CDR3 is CASSLRNGSPTGELFF. CDR3 DNA: TGTGCCAGCTCACTCAGGAACGGGAGCCCCACCGGGGAGCTGTTTTTT.

This rearrangement joins TRBV4-1 to TRBJ1-1; perhaps TRBD1 as D (5 bases). The CDR3 has 14 residues. The V gene lost 0 bases and the J gene lost 7 bases, with 12 bases spanning the gap. Germline V lookup: CDR1 MGHRA, CDR2 YSYEKL. CDR3 in amino acids: CASSQDIQVIEAFF. The CDR3 DNA sequence: TGCGCCAGCAGCCAAGATATACAGGTGATTGAAGCTTTCTTT.

J is TRBJ2-2 and V is TRBV13, with 7 nucleotides matching TRBD2. Germline CDR1 reads PRHDT; CDR2 reads FYEKMQ (reference sequence). V lost 5 bases, J lost 1 base, and 7 bases stayed unmatched. The CDR3 runs to 16 residues. The CDR3 nucleotides are TGTGCCAGCAGCATCGACGGCGGGGGGAACACCGGGGAGCTGTTTTTT. Amino acid sequence: CASSIDGGGNTGELFF.

The rearrangement joins TRBV10-3 to TRBJ1-1; 8 bases agree with TRBD1. V dropped 6 bases and J dropped 1; count of bases not matched to a gene: 7. This CDR3 comprises 15 residues. The germline gives CDR1 ENHRY, CDR2 SYGVKD. CDR3 in DNA: TGTGCCATCAGCCGCACGGGACAGGCGAACACTGAAGCTTTCTTT. It codes for CAISRTGQANTEAFF.

V gene TRBV18 combines with J gene TRBJ2-1; tentatively, D is TRBD1 (6 bases). The CDR3 length is 14 residues. Germline loops: CDR1 KGHSH, CDR2 LQKENI. V was cut by 1 base and J by 10 bases, with 14 bases left in between. This CDR3 is CASSPLGQIIEQFF. CDR3 sequence (DNA): TGTGCCAGCTCACCACTCGGACAGATAATAGAGCAGTTCTTC.

This clone was seen a handful of times. Within the sample, other DNA sequences also encode this same CDR3. The V call is TRBV7-2, the J call TRBJ2-3; 7 bases map to TRBD2. Unmatched junction bases numbered 3, after V lost 1 base and J lost 2 bases. Germline loops: CDR1 SGHTA, CDR2 FQGNSA. The CDR3 is 15 amino acids. The CDR3 is CASSLGLAFTDTQYF. DNA of the CDR3: TGTGCCAGCAGCTTAGGACTAGCTTTCACAGATACGCAGTATTTT. Full variable domain (outside the CDR3, taken from reference TRBV7-2 and TRBJ2-3): GAGVSQSPSNKVTEKGKDVELRCDPISGHTALYWYRQSLGQGLEFLIYFQGNSAPDKSGLPSDRFSAERTGGSVSTLTIQRTQQEDSAVYLCASSLGLAFTDTQYFGPGTRLTVL.

The genes are TRBV15 and TRBJ1-1; tentative D call: TRBD1 (6 bases). CDR1 is LNHNV, CDR2 YYDKDF, per germline (reference sequence). The CDR3 spans 15 residues. V was pared by 2 bases and J by 2 bases, with 12 bases between. CDR3 in amino acids: CATSRPSTGNTEAFF. The CDR3 nucleotides are TGTGCCACCAGCAGACCCTCGACAGGAAACACTGAAGCTTTCTTT.

This chain uses TRBV19 with TRBJ2-7; 10 bases map to TRBD2. CDR3 length: 13 residues. Germline V gene data show CDR1 as LNHDA and CDR2 as SQIVND (reference sequence). J gave up 4 bases and V 3 bases, and 0 bases lay outside the gene matches. In DNA, the CDR3 is TGTGCCAGTAGTATGACTAGCGGGTACGAGCAGTACTTC. It yields the protein CASSMTSGYEQYF.

V and J are TRBV9 and TRBJ1-2, with TRBD1 identical over 10 bases. Per the germline V gene, CDR1 is SGDLS and CDR2 is YYNGEE. With 3 bases clipped from V and 7 bases from J, the junction kept 12 bases outside the gene matches. This CDR3 contains 16 residues. CDR3 nucleotide sequence: TGTGCCAGCAGCGGGGGACAGGGGTTATTTGTGAGTGGCTACACCTTC. Protein sequence: CASSGGQGLFVSGYTF.

V is TRBV20-1 and J is TRBJ2-3; no clear D gene. V was cut by 6 bases and J by 5 bases, with 9 bases left in between. The CDR3 totals 11 residues. The germline CDR1 and CDR2 sequences are DFQATT and SNEGSKA (reference sequence). The CDR3 DNA reads TGCAGTGCAGCCTCAGGAGATACGCAGTATTTT. The encoded protein is CSAASGDTQYF.

The chain combines TRBV11-2 with TRBJ2-2; D is unclear. V was shortened by 0 bases and J by 7 bases, with 12 bases between the two germline ends. The germline V gene has CDR1 SGHAT and CDR2 FQNNGV. The CDR3 has 15 residues. CDR3 nucleotide sequence: TGTGCCAGCAGCTTAGAACCTGGGCCCAGCGGGGAGCTGTTTTTT. This translates into CASSLEPGPSGELFF.